This T cell receptor (beta chain) was documented in a study of response to subunit inactivated influenza vaccine. Overall study results and limits: Few new T cells, the authors suggested, are recruited by each seasonal influenza vaccination.

The CDR3 is 13 residues long. V was cut by 6 bases and J by 4 bases, with 14 bases left in between. The V gene's germline CDR1 is DFQATT and CDR2 SNEGSKA (reference sequence). Via MiXCR, TCRdb re-called the RT-PCR reads, giving one row per CDR3 protein. There are about 830,000 distinct CDR3 sequences in the sample; about a fifth occur only once, and 11% lies in the top ten. With regard to this clonotype: Its antigen is not known.

The V gene is TRBV20-1, the J gene TRBJ2-3, with D possibly being TRBD1 (6 bases). Specimen: PBMCs from blood, collected less than 6 days after vaccination. The clonotype originates from a man in his forties or fifties who received an inactivated influenza vaccine. This chain's CDR3 is CSANGQSADTQYF. CDR3 DNA sequence: TGCAGTGCCAATGGACAGTCCGCAGATACGCAGTATTTT.